This is a list of T cell receptor beta chains from one sample in a study of OX40 agonist ivuxolimab in advanced cancers. Some clones are missing from TCRdb's copy, which holds only in-frame ones; the method was immunoSEQ multiplex PCR. This sample has about 39,000 clones, with roughly nine tenths found just once. This specimen was CD4+ or CD8+ T cells sorted from blood, taken in a trial of the OX40 agonist ivuxolimab. The origin of the receptors is an adult with an advanced solid tumor such as melanoma, head and neck, liver or kidney cancer. Both conserved end residues are part of each CDR3. A D gene is named only where the DNA matches it firmly. For some rows the clone size is stated as once, few or many, or as a class when expanded; others skip it.

TRBJ2-7 | TRBV7-9 | few | TRBD1 | CASSLVGQGTEQYF | TGTGCCAGCAGCTTAGTAGGACAGGGAACCGAGCAGTACTTC
TRBJ2-7 | TRBV10-2 | NA | NA | CASSDGTFLYEQYF | TGCGCCAGCAGTGACGGGACTTTCCTATACGAGCAGTACTTC
TRBJ2-1 | TRBV5-6 | NA | NA | CASSLGLGNEQFF | TGTGCCAGCAGCTTGGGACTAGGGAATGAGCAGTTCTTC
TRBJ1-4 | TRBV2 | once | NA | CASSDVGEKLFF | TGTGCCAGCAGTGATGTGGGAGAAAAACTGTTTTTT
TRBJ1-1 | TRBV15 | NA | NA | CATSGIQGRDEAFF | TGTGCCACCAGCGGAATACAGGGCCGGGATGAAGCTTTCTTT
TRBJ2-1 | TRBV2 | NA | NA | CASSGRIGNEQFF | TGTGCCAGTTCAGGTAGGATCGGGAATGAGCAGTTCTTC
TRBJ2-3 | TRBV9 | NA | NA | CASSAYQVSDTQYF | TGTGCCAGCAGTGCATACCAGGTTTCAGATACGCAGTATTTT
TRBJ2-1 | TRBV10-3 | NA | NA | CAISARDTYNEQFF | TGTGCCATCAGTGCTAGGGACACATACAATGAGCAGTTCTTC
TRBJ2-1 | TRBV11-3 | NA | NA | CASSLDGHEQFF | TGTGCCAGCAGCTTAGATGGCCATGAGCAGTTCTTC
TRBJ2-6 | TRBV7-2 | NA | NA | CASLTSGSGANVLTF | TGTGCCAGCCTAACGAGCGGCTCTGGGGCCAACGTCCTGACTTTC
TRBJ2-7 | TRBV29-1 | NA | NA | CSVVPASSYEQYF | TGCAGCGTTGTTCCGGCCAGCTCCTACGAGCAGTACTTC
TRBJ2-5 | TRBV11-3 | NA | TRBD2 | CASSLRLAGEGETQYF | TGTGCCAGCAGCCTAAGACTAGCGGGAGAGGGTGAGACCCAGTACTTC
TRBJ1-5 | TRBV6-5 | once | NA | CASSSGISNQPQHF | TGTGCCAGCAGCTCCGGGATTAGCAATCAGCCCCAGCATTTT
TRBJ2-3 | TRBV11-3 | NA | TRBD2 | CASSLTSGSADTQYF | TGTGCCAGCAGCTTAACTAGCGGGAGCGCAGATACGCAGTATTTT
TRBJ2-7 | TRBV11-2 | NA | NA | CASSSGRNYEQYF | TGTGCCAGCAGCTCCGGACGGAACTACGAGCAGTACTTC
TRBJ2-5 | TRBV7-9 | NA | TRBD2 | CASSPALASGTETQYF | TGTGCCAGCAGCCCCGCCTTAGCTAGCGGGACTGAGACCCAGTACTTC
TRBJ1-5 | TRBV10-3 | NA | NA | CAISEDGQPQHF | TGTGCCATCAGTGAGGACGGACAGCCCCAGCATTTT
TRBJ2-2 | TRBV30 | NA | NA | CAWSGNQGRDGELFF | TGTGCCTGGAGTGGGAATCAGGGGCGGGACGGGGAGCTGTTTTTT
TRBJ1-6 | TRBV28 | NA | TRBD1 | CASTVTGGNSPLHF | TGTGCCAGCACTGTGACAGGGGGAAATTCACCCCTCCACTTT
TRBJ2-7 | TRBV19 | NA | TRBD1 | CASSPGTGETYEQYF | TGTGCCAGTAGTCCCGGGACAGGGGAAACCTACGAGCAGTACTTC
TRBJ2-1 | TRBV4-2 | NA | TRBD2 | CASSGGATSGTNEQFF | TGTGCCAGCAGCGGGGGGGCGACTAGCGGGACGAATGAGCAGTTCTTC
TRBJ2-2 | TRBV30 | NA | NA | CAWTDGLNTGELFF | TGTGCCTGGACCGACGGACTGAACACCGGGGAGCTGTTTTTT
TRBJ2-7 | TRBV7-8 | NA | NA | CASSLGTEYEQYF | TGTGCCAGCAGCTTAGGGACCGAATACGAGCAGTACTTC
TRBJ2-5 | TRBV9 | NA | NA | CASSVVGGQAETQYF | TGTGCCAGCAGCGTAGTGGGGGGGCAGGCGGAGACCCAGTACTTC
TRBJ1-3 | TRBV28 | NA | NA | CASSQGVSGNTIYF | TGTGCCAGCAGCCAGGGTGTCTCTGGAAACACCATATATTTT
TRBJ1-4 | TRBV28 | NA | TRBD1 | CASRAPGQANEKLFF | TGTGCCAGCAGGGCCCCGGGACAGGCTAATGAAAAACTGTTTTTT
TRBJ1-1 | TRBV10-1 | NA | NA | CASSSGRNTEAFF | TGCGCCAGCAGCTCAGGACGGAACACTGAAGCTTTCTTT
TRBJ2-5 | TRBV6-5 | NA | NA | CAAAGLEWETQYF | TGTGCTGCGGCAGGCCTTGAATGGGAGACCCAGTACTTC
TRBJ2-7 | TRBV6-6 | NA | TRBD1 | CASSPTGADEQYF | TGTGCCAGCAGTCCAACAGGGGCGGACGAGCAGTACTTC
TRBJ1-1 | TRBV6-1 | NA | NA | CASSVGTEAFF | TGTGCCAGCAGTGTAGGGACTGAAGCTTTCTTT
TRBJ2-7 | TRBV5-6 | NA | NA | CASSFGRGDEQYF | TGTGCCAGCAGCTTCGGCAGGGGGGACGAGCAGTACTTC
TRBJ2-7 | TRBV10-2 | NA | NA | CASSVSGSEQYF | TGCGCCAGCAGTGTATCCGGGAGCGAGCAGTACTTC
TRBJ1-1 | TRBV28 | NA | TRBD1 | CASSLGTVIPPTEAFF | TGTGCCAGCAGTTTGGGGACAGTGATTCCTCCCACTGAAGCTTTCTTT
TRBJ1-6 | TRBV9 | NA | NA | CASSPSALWYSPLHF | TGTGCCAGCAGCCCCTCGGCGTTATGGTATTCACCCCTCCACTTT
TRBJ1-4 | TRBV27 | NA | TRBD1 | CASSLSGTESEKLFF | TGTGCCAGCAGTTTATCTGGGACAGAAAGTGAAAAACTGTTTTTT
TRBJ2-1 | TRBV19 | NA | NA | CASSIMAPNEQFF | TGTGCCAGTAGTATTATGGCCCCCAATGAGCAGTTCTTC
TRBJ1-2 | TRBV29-1 | NA | NA | CSGGGYTF | TGCAGCGGAGGGGGCTACACCTTC
TRBJ2-7 | TRBV28 | NA | NA | CASTARGHEQYF | TGTGCCAGCACCGCAAGGGGTCACGAGCAGTACTTC
TRBJ2-1 | TRBV9 | NA | TRBD2 | CASSVLGTSGFEQFF | TGTGCCAGCAGCGTTCTCGGGACTAGCGGCTTTGAGCAGTTCTTC
TRBJ2-7 | TRBV5-5 | NA | TRBD2 | CASSLTGGSGYEQYF | TGTGCCAGCAGCTTGACGGGCGGGAGTGGCTACGAGCAGTACTTC
TRBJ2-2 | TRBV5-5 | NA | NA | CASSFWTTNTGELFF | TGTGCCAGCAGCTTTTGGACCACGAACACCGGGGAGCTGTTTTTT
TRBJ2-5 | TRBV2 | NA | TRBD2 | CASSEWPGRAEETQYF | TGTGCCAGCAGTGAATGGCCCGGGAGGGCCGAGGAGACCCAGTACTTC
TRBJ2-7 | TRBV5-4 | NA | NA | CASSFLGLKSEQYF | TGTGCCAGCAGCTTTTTAGGATTGAAGAGTGAGCAGTACTTC
TRBJ1-2 | TRBV5-6 | NA | NA | CASSPGTTYGYTF | TGTGCCAGCAGCCCTGGGACAACCTATGGCTACACCTTC
TRBJ1-1 | TRBV5-1 | once | TRBD1 | CASSRGQGREAFF | TGCGCCAGCAGCCGGGGACAGGGGCGTGAAGCTTTCTTT
TRBJ1-1 | TRBV4-1 | NA | NA | CASSQVLGRVNTEAFF | TGCGCCAGCAGCCAAGTCCTGGGACGGGTGAACACTGAAGCTTTCTTT
TRBJ2-7 | TRBV27 | NA | TRBD2 | CASSSPGLAAYEQYF | TGTGCCAGCAGTTCCCCGGGACTAGCGGCCTACGAGCAGTACTTC
TRBJ1-6 | TRBV28 | NA | TRBD1 | CASRGGQGGNSPLHF | TGTGCCAGCCGTGGGGGACAGGGGGGGAATTCACCCCTCCACTTT
TRBJ2-5 | TRBV4-1 | NA | NA | CASSQGLDGGTQYF | TGCGCCAGCAGCCAAGGACTAGACGGTGGGACCCAGTACTTC
TRBJ2-2 | TRBV2 | NA | TRBD1 | CASTPGETGPAGELFF | TGTGCCAGCACCCCTGGGGAGACAGGGCCAGCCGGGGAGCTGTTTTTT
TRBJ1-6 | TRBV2 | once | NA | CASSEGADTVSPLHF | TGTGCCAGCAGCGAGGGTGCCGATACAGTTTCACCCCTCCACTTT
TRBJ1-3 | TRBV19 | NA | NA | CASSMKTGPGNTIYF | TGTGCCAGTAGTATGAAAACAGGTCCCGGAAACACCATATATTTT
TRBJ1-2 | TRBV7-9 | NA | NA | CASSTGIDGYTF | TGTGCCAGCAGCACAGGTATTGATGGCTACACCTTC
TRBJ2-5 | TRBV5-4 | NA | TRBD2 | CASSLGLAGGPIETQYF | TGTGCCAGCAGCTTGGGACTAGCGGGAGGGCCAATCGAGACCCAGTACTTC
TRBJ2-1 | TRBV10-1 | NA | NA | CASSESKGWDRGEQFF | TGCGCCAGCAGTGAGTCGAAGGGCTGGGATCGAGGCGAGCAGTTCTTC
TRBJ2-1 | TRBV19 | NA | NA | CASTMGNEQFF | TGTGCCAGTACCATGGGCAATGAGCAGTTCTTC
TRBJ1-2 | TRBV27 | NA | TRBD1 | CASSATGGWLGYTF | TGTGCCAGCAGTGCGACAGGGGGATGGCTGGGCTACACCTTC
TRBJ2-1 | TRBV19 | NA | TRBD2 | CASSLAGGVGNEQFF | TGTGCCAGTAGTTTAGCGGGAGGAGTCGGAAATGAGCAGTTCTTC
TRBJ1-3 | TRBV7-9 | NA | TRBD1 | CASRKQGSAGNTIYF | TGTGCCAGCAGAAAACAGGGGAGTGCTGGAAACACCATATATTTT
TRBJ2-1 | TRBV7-2 | NA | NA | CASSHYEGYNEQFF | TGTGCCAGCAGCCATTATGAGGGGTACAATGAGCAGTTCTTC